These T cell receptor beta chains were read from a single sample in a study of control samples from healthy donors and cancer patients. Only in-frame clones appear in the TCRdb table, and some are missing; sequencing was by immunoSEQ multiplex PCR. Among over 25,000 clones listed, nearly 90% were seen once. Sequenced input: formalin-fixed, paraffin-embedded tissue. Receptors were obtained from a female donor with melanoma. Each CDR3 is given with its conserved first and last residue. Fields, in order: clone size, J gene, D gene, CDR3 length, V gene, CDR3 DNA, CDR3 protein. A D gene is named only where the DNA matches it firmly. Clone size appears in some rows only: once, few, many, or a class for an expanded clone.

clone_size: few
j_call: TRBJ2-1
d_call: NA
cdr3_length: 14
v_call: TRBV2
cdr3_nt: TGTGCCAGCAGTGACCAGGGTGTAAGGAATGAGCAGTTCTTC
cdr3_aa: CASSDQGVRNEQFF

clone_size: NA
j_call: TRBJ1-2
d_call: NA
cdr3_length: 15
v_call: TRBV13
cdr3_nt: TGTGCCAGCAGCTTATTCGGACAAACGAACTATGGCTACATCTTC
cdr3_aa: CASSLFGQTNYGYIF

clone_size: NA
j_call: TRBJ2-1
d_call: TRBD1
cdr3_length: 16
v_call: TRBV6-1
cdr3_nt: TGTGCCAGCAGTGTTCTGGACAGGGGGGTTTACAATGAGCAGTTCTTC
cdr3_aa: CASSVLDRGVYNEQFF

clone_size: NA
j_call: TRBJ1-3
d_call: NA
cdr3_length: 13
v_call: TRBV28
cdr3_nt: TGTGCCAGCAATGTACAGGGAGGGAACACCATATATTTT
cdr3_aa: CASNVQGGNTIYF

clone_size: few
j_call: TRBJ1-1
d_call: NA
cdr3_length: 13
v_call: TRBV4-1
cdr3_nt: TGCGCCAGCAGCTCATCGGTGAACACTGAAGCTTTCTTT
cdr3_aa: CASSSSVNTEAFF

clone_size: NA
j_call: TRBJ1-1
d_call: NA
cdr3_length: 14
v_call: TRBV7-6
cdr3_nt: TGTGCCAGCAGCCCTAGCGCGGAGGGCACTGAAGCTTTCTTT
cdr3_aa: CASSPSAEGTEAFF

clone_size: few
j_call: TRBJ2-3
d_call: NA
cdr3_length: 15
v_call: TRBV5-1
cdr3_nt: TGCGCCAGCAGCCCGGGACAAGGAGGCACAGATACGCAGTATTTT
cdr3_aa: CASSPGQGGTDTQYF

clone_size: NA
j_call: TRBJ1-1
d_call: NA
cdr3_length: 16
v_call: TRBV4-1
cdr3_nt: TGCGCCAGCAGCCCTGCCCCCGGGGATCGGCACACTGAAGCTTTCTTT
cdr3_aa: CASSPAPGDRHTEAFF

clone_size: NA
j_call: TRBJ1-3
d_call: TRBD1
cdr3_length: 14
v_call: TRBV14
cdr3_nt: TGTGCCAGCAGCCAAGGACAGGGCGGGAACACCATATATTTT
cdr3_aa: CASSQGQGGNTIYF

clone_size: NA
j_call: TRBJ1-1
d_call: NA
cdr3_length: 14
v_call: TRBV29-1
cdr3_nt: TGCAGCGTTGGCATCAGGGGTACGAACACTGAAGCTTTCTTT
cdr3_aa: CSVGIRGTNTEAFF

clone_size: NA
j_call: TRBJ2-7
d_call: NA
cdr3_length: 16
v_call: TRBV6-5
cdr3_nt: TGTGCCAGCAGTTACTCAGGGATCAGGGGAAGGTACGAGCAGTACTTC
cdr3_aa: CASSYSGIRGRYEQYF

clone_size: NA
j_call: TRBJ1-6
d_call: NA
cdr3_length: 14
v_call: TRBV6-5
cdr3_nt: TGTGCCAGCAGTACAATTCCAGGGAATTCACCCCTCCACTTT
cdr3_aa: CASSTIPGNSPLHF

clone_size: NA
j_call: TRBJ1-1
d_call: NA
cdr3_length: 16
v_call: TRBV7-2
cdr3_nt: TGTGCCAGTAGCGAACCCCTCGGAAAAATGAACACTGAAGCTTTCTTT
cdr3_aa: CASSEPLGKMNTEAFF

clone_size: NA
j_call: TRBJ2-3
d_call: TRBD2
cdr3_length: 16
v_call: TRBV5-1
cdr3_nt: TGCGCCAGCAGCCTGGACGGCGGGAGAGAGGCAGATACGCAGTATTTT
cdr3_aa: CASSLDGGREADTQYF

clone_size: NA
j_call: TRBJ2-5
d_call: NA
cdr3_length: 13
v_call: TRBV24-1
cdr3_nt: TGTGCCACCAGTGATTCCCTCGGGGAGACCCAGTACTTC
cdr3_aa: CATSDSLGETQYF

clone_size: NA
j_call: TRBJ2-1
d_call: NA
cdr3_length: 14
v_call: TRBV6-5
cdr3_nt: TGTGCCAGCAGTTACTCCGTAGGGTTGGATGAGCAGTTCTTC
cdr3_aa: CASSYSVGLDEQFF

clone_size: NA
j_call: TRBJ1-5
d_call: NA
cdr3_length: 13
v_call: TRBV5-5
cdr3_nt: TGTGCCAGCAGCTTGCTGTCGGATCAGCCCCAGCATTTT
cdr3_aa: CASSLLSDQPQHF

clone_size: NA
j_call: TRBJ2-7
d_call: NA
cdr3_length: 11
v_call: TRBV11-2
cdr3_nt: TGTGCCAGCAGCTTTTTGAACGAGCAGTACTTC
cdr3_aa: CASSFLNEQYF

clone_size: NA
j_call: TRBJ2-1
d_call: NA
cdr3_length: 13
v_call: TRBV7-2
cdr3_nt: TGTGCCAGCAGCAACAACCACTACAATGAGCAGTTCTTC
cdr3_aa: CASSNNHYNEQFF

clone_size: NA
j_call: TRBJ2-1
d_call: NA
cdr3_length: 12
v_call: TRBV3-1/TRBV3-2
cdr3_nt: TGTGCCAGCAGCCAAGTGCCTGTTTCGCCGATCTTC
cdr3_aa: CASSQVPVSPIF

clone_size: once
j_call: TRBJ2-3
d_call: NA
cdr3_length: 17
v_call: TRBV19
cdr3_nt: TGTGCCAGTAGTATAGATTCCCCAGGGACCCCTACAGATACGCAGTATTTT
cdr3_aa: CASSIDSPGTPTDTQYF

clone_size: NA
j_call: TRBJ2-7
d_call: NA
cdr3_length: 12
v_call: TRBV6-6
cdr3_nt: TGTGCCAGCAGTACCCCAAACTACGAGCAGTACTTC
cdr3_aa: CASSTPNYEQYF

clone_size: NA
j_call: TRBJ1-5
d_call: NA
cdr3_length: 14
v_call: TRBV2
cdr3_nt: TGTGCCAGCAGTGAAAACAGGGACAATCAGCCCCAGCATTTT
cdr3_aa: CASSENRDNQPQHF

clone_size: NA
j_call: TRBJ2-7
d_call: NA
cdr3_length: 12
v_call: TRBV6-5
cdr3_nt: TGTGCCAGCAGTCACCTTGGGGACGAGCAGTACTTC
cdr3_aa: CASSHLGDEQYF

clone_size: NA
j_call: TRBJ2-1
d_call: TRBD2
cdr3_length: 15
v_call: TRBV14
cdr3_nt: TGTGCCAGCAGCCAACGGCGGGAGGTGACTAATGAGCAGTTCTTC
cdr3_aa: CASSQRREVTNEQFF

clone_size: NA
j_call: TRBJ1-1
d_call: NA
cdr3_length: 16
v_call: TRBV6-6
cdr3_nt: TGTGCCAGCAGTTACGCCATAGAGGGGCGGCACACTGAAGCTTTCTTT
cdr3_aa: CASSYAIEGRHTEAFF

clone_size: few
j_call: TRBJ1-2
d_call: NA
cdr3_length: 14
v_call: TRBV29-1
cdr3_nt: TGCAGCGTTGGGGTCCCGGGACCCAACTATGGCTACACCTTC
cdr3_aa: CSVGVPGPNYGYTF

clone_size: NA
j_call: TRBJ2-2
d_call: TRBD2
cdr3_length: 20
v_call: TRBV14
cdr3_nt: TGTGCCAGCAGCCAAGATCTATTTCTAGCGGGGCTGGAACCGACCGGGGAGCTGTTTTTT
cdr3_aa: CASSQDLFLAGLEPTGELFF

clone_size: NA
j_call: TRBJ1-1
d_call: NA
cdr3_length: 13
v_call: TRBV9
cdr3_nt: TGTGCCAGCAGCGTAGATGGGGACACTGAAGCTTTCTTT
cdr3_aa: CASSVDGDTEAFF

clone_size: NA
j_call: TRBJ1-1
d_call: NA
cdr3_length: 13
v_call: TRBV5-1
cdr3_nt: TGCGCCAGCAGCTTCGGGGTTCACACTGAAGCTTTCTTT
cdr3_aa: CASSFGVHTEAFF

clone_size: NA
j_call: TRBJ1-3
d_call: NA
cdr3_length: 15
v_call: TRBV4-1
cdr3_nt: TGCGCCAGCAGCCAAGACAGGGTGGTGGGAAACACCATATATTTT
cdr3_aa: CASSQDRVVGNTIYF

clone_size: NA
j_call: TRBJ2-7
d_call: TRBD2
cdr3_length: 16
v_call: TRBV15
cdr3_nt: TGTACCACCAGCAGAGATCGGGCTAGCGGGTCACACGAGCAGTACTTC
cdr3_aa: CTTSRDRASGSHEQYF

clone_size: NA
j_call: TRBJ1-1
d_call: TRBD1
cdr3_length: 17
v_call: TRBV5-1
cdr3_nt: TGCGCCAGCAGCTTGGAAGGGGCACAGGGGGCAAGTACTGAAGCTTTCTTT
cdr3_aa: CASSLEGAQGASTEAFF

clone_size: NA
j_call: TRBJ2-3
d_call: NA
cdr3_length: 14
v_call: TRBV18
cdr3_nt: TGTGCCAGCTCGCCGCAAATACTGGGGGATACGCAGTATTTT
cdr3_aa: CASSPQILGDTQYF

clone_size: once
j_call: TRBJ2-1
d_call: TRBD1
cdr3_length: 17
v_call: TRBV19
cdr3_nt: TGTGCCAGTAGTCTACAGGACAGGGAGTGGTTCGAGGATGAGCAGTTCTTC
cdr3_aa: CASSLQDREWFEDEQFF